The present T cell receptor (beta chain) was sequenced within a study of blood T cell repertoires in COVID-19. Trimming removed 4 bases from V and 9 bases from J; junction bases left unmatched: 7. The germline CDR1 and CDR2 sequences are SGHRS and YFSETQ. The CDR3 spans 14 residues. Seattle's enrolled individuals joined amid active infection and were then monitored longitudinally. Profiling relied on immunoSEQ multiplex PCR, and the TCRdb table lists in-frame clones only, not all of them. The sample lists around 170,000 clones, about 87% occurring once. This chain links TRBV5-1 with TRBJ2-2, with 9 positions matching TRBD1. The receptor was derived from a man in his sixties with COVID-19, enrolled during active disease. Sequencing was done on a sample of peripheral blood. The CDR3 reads CASSQGTGLWELFF. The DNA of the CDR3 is TGCGCCAGCAGCCAAGGGACAGGGCTATGGGAGCTGTTTTTT.